This T cell receptor (beta chain) was recorded in a study of blood T cell repertoires in COVID-19. At the level of the study: PBMCs, B-cell-depleted T cells, or T cells provided the cDNA or gDNA that made up the material.

Participant ages covered about 18 to 90 years across about 22 US areas. Categorization into cohorts depended on clinical history that participants reported. Germline CDR1 and CDR2: LNHDA and SQIVND (reference sequence). The CDR3 contains 19 residues. With V trimmed by 9 bases and J by 1 base, 22 bases remained unmatched. Authors' analysis steps: Reference gene primer amplification in the assay estimated nucleated cell counts. The repertoire was sequenced with immunoSEQ multiplex PCR; TCRdb's copy has only in-frame clones and lacks some. V, J and clone size were drawn from that table, and D and trimming were deduced from the DNA. The sample has about 470,000 clones; roughly 87% are singletons.

The source material was PBMCs or T cells enriched from blood (not recorded which). The sequence was collected from a woman younger than 30 who had recovered from COVID-19. The rearrangement links TRBV19 to TRBJ1-1; 8 bases match TRBD1. The CDR3: CASQSTQGAVGHGNTEAFF. CDR3 in DNA: TGTGCCAGCCAAAGCACCCAGGGGGCGGTGGGACATGGGAACACTGAAGCTTTCTTT.